A single sample gave rise to the 11 T cell receptor beta chains below, sequenced in a study of blood T cell repertoires in COVID-19. TCRdb's table, derived via immunoSEQ multiplex PCR, lists solely in-frame clones and lacks some. This sample has fewer than 200,000 clones, with roughly 88% found just once. Material for sequencing was PBMCs or T cells enriched from blood (not recorded which). These receptors were obtained from a man aged 45-65 years who had recovered from COVID-19.

V usage is TRBV24-1 and J usage is TRBJ2-1, with TRBD2 matching over 7 bases. The junction had 7 bases not matched to a gene; V was cut back by 7 bases and J by 5 bases. The length of the CDR3 is 14 residues. Germline CDR1 is KGHDR and CDR2 is SFDVKD. The CDR3 reads CATRDGGRNNEQFF. CDR3 sequence (DNA): TGTGCCACCAGGGACGGCGGGAGAAACAATGAGCAGTTCTTC.

J is TRBJ2-5 and V is TRBV3-1 (or the pseudogene TRBV3-2), with TRBD2 matching over 8 bases. This CDR3 comprises 16 residues. Germline CDR1 is LGHDT and CDR2 is YNNKEL (reference sequence). With 5 bases clipped from V and 1 base from J, the junction kept 9 bases outside the gene matches. The CDR3, as DNA: TGTGCCAGCAGCAAAGGGATAGCGGGGCGCCAAGAGACCCAGTACTTC. This encodes CASSKGIAGRQETQYF.

The chain is built from TRBV6-1 and TRBJ2-1; 7 nucleotides line up with TRBD1. This CDR3 region has 15 residues. Germline values: CDR1 MNHNS, CDR2 SASEGT. V was pared by 2 bases and J by 7 bases, with 8 bases of the junction left unmatched. The CDR3 DNA sequence: TGTGCCAGCAGTGAACAGGCAGGGGGTATTAATGAGCAGTTCTTC. Translation gives CASSEQAGGINEQFF.

V gene TRBV27 combines with J gene TRBJ1-2; 8 bases map to TRBD1. The CDR3 spans 14 residues. The germline V gene has CDR1 MNHEY and CDR2 SMNVEV (reference sequence). Unmatched junction bases numbered 1, after V lost 4 bases and J lost 0 bases. For the CDR3, the DNA is TGTGCCAGCAGTTGGACAGGGCCTAACTATGGCTACACCTTC. Its translation is CASSWTGPNYGYTF.

In regard to this clone: This same CDR3 is encoded by further DNA sequences in the sample. The V gene is TRBV5-1, the J gene TRBJ2-5; 8 bases are a match to TRBD1. The V segment lost 3 bases and the J segment 4 bases; nucleotides outside the gene matches: 5. The germline gives CDR1 SGHRS, CDR2 YFSETQ. The CDR3 sequence is 14 residues long. The CDR3 DNA is TGCGCCAGCAGCTCCGGACAGGGCGGAGAGACCCAGTACTTC. Translation: CASSSGQGGETQYF.

This clone has only one observation. The rearrangement joins TRBV7-8 to TRBJ2-3, with a weak D call TRBD2 (5 bases). CDR1 and CDR2 (germline): SGHVS, FQNEAQ. V was clipped by 7 bases and J by 2 bases, with 13 bases between them. The CDR3 has 14 amino acids. CDR3 amino acids: CASTLGSFTDTQYF. DNA of the CDR3: TGTGCCAGCACGCTAGGGAGTTTCACAGATACGCAGTATTTT.

The genes are TRBV6-5 and TRBJ1-1, with a weak D call TRBD1 (5 bases). The CDR3 covers 16 residues. Germline-derived CDR1 and CDR2 are MNHEY and SVGAGI. The V and J ends lost 0 bases and 1 base respectively, with 12 bases between them. CDR3 residues: CASSYSRVRANTEAFF. The CDR3 DNA follows: TGTGCCAGCAGTTACTCCAGGGTTCGGGCGAACACTGAAGCTTTCTTT.

V gene TRBV7-3 combines with J gene TRBJ2-5; D might be TRBD2 (5 bases). The ends were cut back, 1 base at V and 2 bases at J, with 11 bases in the middle. Per the germline V gene, CDR1 is SGHTA and CDR2 is FQGTGA. The CDR3 has 15 amino acids. CDR3 sequence: CASSLNGIPQETQYF. The CDR3 DNA reads as TGTGCCAGCAGCTTAAACGGGATACCGCAAGAGACCCAGTACTTC.

The chain recombines TRBV28 with TRBJ1-4; perhaps TRBD1 as D (5 bases). V was pared by 3 bases and J by 4 bases, with 12 bases between. This CDR3 comprises 15 residues. CDR1 and CDR2 (germline): MDHEN, SYDVKM. The CDR3, as DNA: TGTGCCAGCAGTTTGGACGGGACTCTTAATGAAAAACTGTTTTTT. Translation gives CASSLDGTLNEKLFF. The complete variable domain, with remaining parts taken from reference TRBV28 and TRBJ1-4, reads DVKVTQSSRYLVKRTGEKVFLECVQDMDHENMFWYRQDPGLGLRLIYFSYDVKMKEKGDIPEGYSVSREKKERFSLILESASTNQTSMYLCASSLDGTLNEKLFFGSGTQLSVL.

As for this clone: Because the CDR3's place on the DNA is in doubt, the DNA is left out and the CDR3 is given as listed by TCRdb. V usage is TRBV29-1 and J usage is TRBJ1-2; the table's D call, TRBD1, was not checked against the DNA. Both ends counted, the CDR3 spans 11 residues. Germline V CDR1 and CDR2: SQVTM, ANQGSEA. CDR3 protein: CSVAYVGTGAF.

The chain recombines TRBV18 with TRBJ2-5, with no clear D. From germline, CDR1 is KGHSH and CDR2 LQKENI. The V and J ends lost 5 bases and 3 bases respectively, with 10 bases between them. This CDR3 comprises 13 residues. The CDR3, as DNA: TGTGCCAGCTCATCCCAGAAAGAAGAGACCCAGTACTTC. Protein sequence: CASSSQKEETQYF.